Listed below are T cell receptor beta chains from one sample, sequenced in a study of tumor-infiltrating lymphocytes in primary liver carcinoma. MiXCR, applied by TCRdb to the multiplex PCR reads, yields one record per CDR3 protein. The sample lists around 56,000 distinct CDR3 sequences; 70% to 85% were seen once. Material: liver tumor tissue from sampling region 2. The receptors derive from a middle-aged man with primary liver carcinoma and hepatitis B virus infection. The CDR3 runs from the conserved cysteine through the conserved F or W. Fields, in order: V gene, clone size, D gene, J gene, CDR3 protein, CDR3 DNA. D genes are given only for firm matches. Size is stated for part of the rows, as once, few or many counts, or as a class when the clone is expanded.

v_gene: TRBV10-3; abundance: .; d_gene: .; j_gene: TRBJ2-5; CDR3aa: CAISPYRAQGTQYF; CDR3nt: TGTGCCATCAGCCCCTACAGGGCCCAAGGGACCCAATACTTC
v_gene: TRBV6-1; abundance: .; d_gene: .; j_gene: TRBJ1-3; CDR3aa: CASGAPGRGRINTIYF; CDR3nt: TGTGCTAGCGGTGCCCCGGGGAGGGGGAGGATAAACACCATATATTTT
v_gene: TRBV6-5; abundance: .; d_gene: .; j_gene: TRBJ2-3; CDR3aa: CASSYVGTGDTQYF; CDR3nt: TGTGCCAGTAGTTACGTGGGGACGGGAGATACGCAGTATTTT
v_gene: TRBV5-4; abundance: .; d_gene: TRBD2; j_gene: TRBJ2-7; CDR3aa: CASSWPGGGEQYF; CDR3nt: TGTGCCAGCAGCTGGCCGGGGGGAGGCGAGCAGTATTTC
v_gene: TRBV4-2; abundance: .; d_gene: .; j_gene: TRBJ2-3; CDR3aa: CANTQVALLEGATDTQYF; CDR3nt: TGTGCCAACACCCAAGTGGCGCTTCTAGAGGGAGCGACAGATACGCAGTATTTT
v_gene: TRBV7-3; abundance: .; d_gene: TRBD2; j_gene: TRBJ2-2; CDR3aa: CASSLNPGGMAGELFF; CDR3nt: TGTGCCAGCAGCTTAAACCCGGGGGGGATGGCCGGGGAGCTGTTTTTT
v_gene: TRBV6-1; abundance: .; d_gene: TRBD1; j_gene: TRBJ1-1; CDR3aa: CASRRQGAVADAFF; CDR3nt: TGTGCCAGTCGAAGACAGGGGGCTGTGGCTGATGCTTTCTTT
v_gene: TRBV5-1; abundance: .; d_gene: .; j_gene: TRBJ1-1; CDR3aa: CASSLVSGSGEALF; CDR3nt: TGCGCCAGCAGCTTGGTATCCGGGAGCGGTGAAGCTCTCTTT
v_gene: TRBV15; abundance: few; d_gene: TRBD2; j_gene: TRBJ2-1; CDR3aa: CATSRDPGLARHNEQFF; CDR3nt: TGTGCCACCAGCAGAGATCCGGGACTAGCCCGTCACAATGAGCAGTTCTTC
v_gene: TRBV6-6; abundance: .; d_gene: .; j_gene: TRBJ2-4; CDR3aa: CARSYGGSGLRFPKNIQYF; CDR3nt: TGTGCCCGTAGTTACGGCGGATCGGGACTTCGATTCCCCAAAAACATTCAGTACTTC
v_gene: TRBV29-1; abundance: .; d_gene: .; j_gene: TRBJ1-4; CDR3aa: CSVVTVEKLFF; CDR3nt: TGCAGCGTTGTGACAGTCGAAAAACTGTTTTTT
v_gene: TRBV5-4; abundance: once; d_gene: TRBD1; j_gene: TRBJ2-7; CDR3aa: CVSSQDRVGEQYF; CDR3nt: TGTGTCAGCAGCCAAGACAGGGTAGGCGAACAGTACTTC
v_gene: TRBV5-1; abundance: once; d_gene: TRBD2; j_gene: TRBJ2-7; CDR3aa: CASSLLPGLAYEQCF; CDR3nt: TGCGCCAGCAGCCTGCTTCCGGGACTAGCGTACGAGCAGTGCTTC
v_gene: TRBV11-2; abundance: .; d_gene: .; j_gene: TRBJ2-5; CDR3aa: CASNQTPGGREETQYF; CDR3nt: TGTGCCAGCAACCAAACTCCTGGCGGCCGGGAAGAGACCCAGTACTTC
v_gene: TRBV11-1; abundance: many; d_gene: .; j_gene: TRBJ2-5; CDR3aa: CASSERPGVTQYF; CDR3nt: TGTGCCAGCAGCGAGAGACCGGGAGTGACCCAGTACTTC
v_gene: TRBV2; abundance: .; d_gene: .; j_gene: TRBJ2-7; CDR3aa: CASSENRAVSYGQYF; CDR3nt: TGTGCCAGCAGTGAGAACAGGGCAGTATCCTACGGGCAGTACTTC
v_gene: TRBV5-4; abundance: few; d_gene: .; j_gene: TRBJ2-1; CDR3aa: CASSPGGGGYLNEQFF; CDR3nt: TGCGCCAGCAGCCCCGGCGGAGGGGGCTATCTGAATGAGCAGTTCTTC
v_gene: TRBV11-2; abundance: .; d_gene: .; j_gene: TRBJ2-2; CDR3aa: CASSRISWVNTGVLFF; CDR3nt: TGTGCCAGCAGCCGTATTAGCTGGGTAAACACCGGGGTGCTGTTTTTT
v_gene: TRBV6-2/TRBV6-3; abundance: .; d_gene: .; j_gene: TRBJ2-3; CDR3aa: CASSRSPDSTDTHYF; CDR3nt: TGTGCCAGCAGCCGATCCCCGGACAGCACAGATACGCACTATTTT
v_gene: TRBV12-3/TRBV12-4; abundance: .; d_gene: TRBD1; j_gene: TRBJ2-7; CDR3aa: CASIVGTGGSYEQYF; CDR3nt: TGTGCCAGCATTGTGGGGACAGGGGGGTCCTACGAGCAGTACTTT
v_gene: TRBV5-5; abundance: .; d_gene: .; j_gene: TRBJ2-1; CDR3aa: CTSSYQTNGTYNEQFF; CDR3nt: TGTACCAGCAGCTATCAGACTAACGGGACATACAATGAGCAGTTCTTC
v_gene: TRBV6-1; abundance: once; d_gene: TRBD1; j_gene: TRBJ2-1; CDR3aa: CASRLGTGEYNEQFF; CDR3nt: TGTGCCAGCAGACTCGGGACAGGGGAGTACAATGAACAGTTCTTC
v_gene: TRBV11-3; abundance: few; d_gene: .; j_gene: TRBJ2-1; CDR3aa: CASSLDPRSFSYNEQFF; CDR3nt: TGTGCCAGCAGCTTAGATCCCAGGAGTTTTTCCTACAATGAGCAGTTCTTC
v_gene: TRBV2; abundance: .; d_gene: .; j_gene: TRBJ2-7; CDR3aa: CANSGLGQGTYEQYF; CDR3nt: TGTGCCAACAGTGGCCTGGGGCAGGGGACCTACGAGCAGTACTTC
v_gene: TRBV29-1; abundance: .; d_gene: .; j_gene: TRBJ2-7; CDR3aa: CSVAATGLHEQYF; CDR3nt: TGCAGCGTTGCCGCGACAGGTCTCCACGAGCAGTACTTC
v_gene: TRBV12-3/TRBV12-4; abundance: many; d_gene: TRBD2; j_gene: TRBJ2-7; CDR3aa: CASSLGLPGLQGEQYF; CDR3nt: TGTGCCAGCAGTTTAGGGCTACCGGGACTACAAGGCGAGCAGTACTTC
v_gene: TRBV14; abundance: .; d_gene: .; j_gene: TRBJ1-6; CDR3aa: CVSSHSGENSSLHF; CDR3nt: TGTGTCAGCAGCCACTCAGGGGAAAATTCATCCCTCCACTTT
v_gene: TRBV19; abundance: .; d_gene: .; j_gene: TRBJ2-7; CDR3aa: CASSTTTGTALLLHF; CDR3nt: TGTGCCAGTAGTACGACTACCGGGACCGCGTTATTATTGCACTTC
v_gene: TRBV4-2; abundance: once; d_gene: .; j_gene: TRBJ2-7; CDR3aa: CVNSQAASGVSYEQYF; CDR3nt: TGTGTGAACAGCCAAGCGGCTAGTGGGGTTTCCTACGAGCAGTACTTC
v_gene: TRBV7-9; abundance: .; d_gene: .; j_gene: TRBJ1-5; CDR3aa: CAGSAHFEPQHF; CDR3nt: TGTGCCGGCAGCGCACATTTTGAGCCCCAACATTTT
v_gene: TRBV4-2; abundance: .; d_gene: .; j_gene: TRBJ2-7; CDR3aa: CVNSQEGKQYF; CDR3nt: TGTGTCAACAGCCAAGAGGGAAAGCAGTACTTC
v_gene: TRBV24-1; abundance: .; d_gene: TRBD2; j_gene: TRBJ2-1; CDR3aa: CATSERVAGVRNERFF; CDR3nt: TGTGCCACTAGTGAAAGGGTAGCGGGAGTACGGAATGAGCGGTTCTTC
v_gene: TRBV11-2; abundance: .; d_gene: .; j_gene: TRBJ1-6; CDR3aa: CASSYGWDRNSPLYF; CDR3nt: TGTGCCAGTTCCTACGGCTGGGATCGCAATTCACCCCTCTACTTT
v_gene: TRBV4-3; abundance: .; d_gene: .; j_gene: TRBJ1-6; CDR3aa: CASSQVQTVDDSPLHF; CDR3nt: TGCGCCAGCAGCCAAGTACAAACCGTCGATGATTCACCCCTCCACTTT
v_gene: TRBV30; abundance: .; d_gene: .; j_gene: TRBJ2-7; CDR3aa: CAWNRVTGEQYF; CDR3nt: TGTGCCTGGAATAGAGTAACCGGGGAGCAGTACTTC
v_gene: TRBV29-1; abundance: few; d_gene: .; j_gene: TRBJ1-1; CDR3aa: CSVGRGAEAFF; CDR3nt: TGCAGCGTCGGTAGGGGAGCTGAAGCTTTCTTT
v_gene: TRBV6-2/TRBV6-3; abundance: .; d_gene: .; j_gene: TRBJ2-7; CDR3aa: CASKRLQEDYEQCF; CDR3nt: TGTGCCAGCAAAAGACTACAGGAGGACTACGAGCAGTGCTTC
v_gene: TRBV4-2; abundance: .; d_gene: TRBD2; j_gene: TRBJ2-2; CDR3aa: CVCSQALAGGLANTAELFF; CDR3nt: TGTGTCTGCAGCCAAGCGCTAGCGGGAGGGTTAGCGAACACCGCGGAGCTGTTTTTT
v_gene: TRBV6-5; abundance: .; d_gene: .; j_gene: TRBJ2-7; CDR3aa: CASSYLGGDEQYF; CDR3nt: TGTGCCAGCAGTTACTTGGGTGGTGACGAGCAGTACTTC
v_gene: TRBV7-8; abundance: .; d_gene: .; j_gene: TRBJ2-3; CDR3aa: CASTLMGAQNTDTRYF; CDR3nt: TGTGCCAGCACCCTCATGGGGGCGCAGAACACAGATACGCGGTATTTT
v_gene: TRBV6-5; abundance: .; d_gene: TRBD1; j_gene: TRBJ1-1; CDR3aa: CVSSYDRGRRNTEAFF; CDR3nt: TGTGTCAGCAGCTATGACAGGGGGAGAAGGAACACTGAAGCTTTCTTT
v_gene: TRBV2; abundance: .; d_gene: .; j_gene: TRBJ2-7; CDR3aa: CANQSGAGRRYEQYF; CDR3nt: TGTGCCAATCAGTCCGGGGCAGGGAGAAGGTACGAGCAGTACTTC
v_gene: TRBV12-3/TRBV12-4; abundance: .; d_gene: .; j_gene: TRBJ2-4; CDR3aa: CDSSLSQNIQYF; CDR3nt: TGTGACAGCAGTTTGTCCCAAAACATTCAGTACTTT
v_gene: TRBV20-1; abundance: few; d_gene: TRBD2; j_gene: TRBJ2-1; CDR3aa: CSAEITSGRNYEQFF; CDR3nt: TGCAGTGCAGAGATTACTAGCGGGAGGAACTATGAGCAGTTCTTC
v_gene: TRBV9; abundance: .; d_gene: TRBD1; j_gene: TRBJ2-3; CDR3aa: CASSGDRSTDTQYF; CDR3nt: TGTGCCAGCAGCGGGGACAGAAGCACAGATACGCAGTATTTT
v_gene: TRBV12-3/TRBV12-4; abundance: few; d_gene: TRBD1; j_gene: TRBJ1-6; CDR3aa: CASSSGTGDSLLHF; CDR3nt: TGTGCCAGCAGCTCCGGGACAGGGGATTCACTCCTCCACTTT
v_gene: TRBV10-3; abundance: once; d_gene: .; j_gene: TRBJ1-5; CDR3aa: CAIIEYDGDQSQHF; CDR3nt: TGTGCCATCATTGAGTATGATGGCGATCAGTCCCAGCATTTT
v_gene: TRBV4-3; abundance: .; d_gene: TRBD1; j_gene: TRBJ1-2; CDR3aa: CTSSQVAGTAYSYTF; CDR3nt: TGCACCAGCAGCCAAGTAGCCGGGACAGCCTATAGCTACACCTTC
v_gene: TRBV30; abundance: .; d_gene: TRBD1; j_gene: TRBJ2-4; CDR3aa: CAWSGGTGFDIQYF; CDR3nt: TGTGCCTGGAGCGGAGGGACAGGGTTTGACATTCAGTACTTC
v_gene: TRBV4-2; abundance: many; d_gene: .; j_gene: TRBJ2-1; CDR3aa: CASSHVSFSGNEQFF; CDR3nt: TGTGCCAGCAGCCATGTTAGTTTTTCCGGCAATGAGCAGTTCTTC
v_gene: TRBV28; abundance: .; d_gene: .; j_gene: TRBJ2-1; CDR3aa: CAGSPLNELFF; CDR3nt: TGTGCCGGCAGCCCCTTGAATGAGCTGTTCTTC